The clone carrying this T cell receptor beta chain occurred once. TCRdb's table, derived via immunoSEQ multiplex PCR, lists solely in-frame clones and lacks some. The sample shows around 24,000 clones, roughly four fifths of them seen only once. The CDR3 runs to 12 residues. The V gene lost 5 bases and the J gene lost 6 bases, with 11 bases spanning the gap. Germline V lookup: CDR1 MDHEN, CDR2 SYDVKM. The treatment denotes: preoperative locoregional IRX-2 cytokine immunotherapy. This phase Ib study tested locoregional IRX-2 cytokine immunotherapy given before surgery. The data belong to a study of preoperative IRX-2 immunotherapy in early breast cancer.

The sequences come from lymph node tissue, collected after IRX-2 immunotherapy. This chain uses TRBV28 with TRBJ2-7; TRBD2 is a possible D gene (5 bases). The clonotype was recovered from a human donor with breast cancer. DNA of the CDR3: TGTGCCAGCAGTCTCCAAGGGAGCGAGCAGTACTTC. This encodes CASSLQGSEQYF. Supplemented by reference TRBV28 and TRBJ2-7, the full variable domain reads DVKVTQSSRYLVKRTGEKVFLECVQDMDHENMFWYRQDPGLGLRLIYFSYDVKMKEKGDIPEGYSVSREKKERFSLILESASTNQTSMYLCASSLQGSEQYFGPGTRLTVT.